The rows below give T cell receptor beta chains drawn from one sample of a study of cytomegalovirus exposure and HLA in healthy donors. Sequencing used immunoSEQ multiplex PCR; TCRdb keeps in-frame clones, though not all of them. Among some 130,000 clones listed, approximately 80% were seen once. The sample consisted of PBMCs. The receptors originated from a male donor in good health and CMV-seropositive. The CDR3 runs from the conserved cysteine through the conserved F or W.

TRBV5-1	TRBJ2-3	CASSLEATTDTQYF
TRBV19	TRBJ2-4	CASSIIRGQKNIQYF
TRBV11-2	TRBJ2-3	CASSLRGTSTDTQYF
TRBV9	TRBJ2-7	CASSLGGSGRAYEQYF
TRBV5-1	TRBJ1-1	CASSEDSLYTEAFF
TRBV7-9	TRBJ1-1	CASRTGETEAFF
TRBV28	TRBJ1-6	CASSERGRWSPLHF
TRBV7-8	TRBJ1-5	CASSLAQAGRFNQPQHF
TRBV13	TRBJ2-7	CASSLFPYEQYF
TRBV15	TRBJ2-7	CATSRDVGLAGYMRFYEQYF
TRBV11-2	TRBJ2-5	CASSLGAAQETQYF
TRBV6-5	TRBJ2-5	CASSEVVIRETQYF
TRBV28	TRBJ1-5	CASRPIRGRGNQPQHF
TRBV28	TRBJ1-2	CASSFLWAGGGYTF
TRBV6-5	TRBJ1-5	CASSYRADLGQPQHF
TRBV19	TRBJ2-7	CASSPQGDSGEQYF
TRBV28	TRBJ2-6	CASSLLGQGSGSGANVLTF
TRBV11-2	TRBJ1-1	CASSTTQGTEAFF
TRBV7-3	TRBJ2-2	CASSLRPRDGELFF
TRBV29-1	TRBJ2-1	CSVSSTSNDGGNEQFF
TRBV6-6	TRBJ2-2	CASSYSSGGAELFF
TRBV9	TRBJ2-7	CASSASSGGPYEQYF
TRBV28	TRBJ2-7	CASLTRRQGKTYEQYF
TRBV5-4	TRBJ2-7	CASSSGTSGIYEQYF
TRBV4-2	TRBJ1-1	CASRIDSAVEAFF
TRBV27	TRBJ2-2	CASSPGIGTGDGTGELFF
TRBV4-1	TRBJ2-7	CASSPAGGTVYEQYF
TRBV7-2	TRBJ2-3	CASSFGLAGDTQYF
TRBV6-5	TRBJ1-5	CASSYNRLNQPQHF
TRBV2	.	CASRRTGPDEQYF